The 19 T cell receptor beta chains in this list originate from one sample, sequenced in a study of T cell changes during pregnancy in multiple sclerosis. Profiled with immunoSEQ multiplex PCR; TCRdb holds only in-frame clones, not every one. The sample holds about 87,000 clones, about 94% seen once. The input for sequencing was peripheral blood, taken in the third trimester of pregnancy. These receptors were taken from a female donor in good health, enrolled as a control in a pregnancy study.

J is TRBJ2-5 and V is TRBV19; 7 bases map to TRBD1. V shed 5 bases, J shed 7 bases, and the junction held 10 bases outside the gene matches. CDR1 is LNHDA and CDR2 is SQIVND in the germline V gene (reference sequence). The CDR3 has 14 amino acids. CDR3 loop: CASSVTGAKATQYF. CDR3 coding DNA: TGTGCCAGTAGTGTAACAGGGGCAAAGGCGACCCAGTACTTC.

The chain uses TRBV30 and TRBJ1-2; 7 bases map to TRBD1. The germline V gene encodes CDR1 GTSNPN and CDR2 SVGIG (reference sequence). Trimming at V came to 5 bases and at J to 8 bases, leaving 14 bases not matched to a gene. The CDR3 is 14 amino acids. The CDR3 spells CAWSGTGAYDGYTF. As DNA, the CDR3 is TGTGCCTGGTCGGGTACAGGGGCGTATGACGGCTACACCTTC.

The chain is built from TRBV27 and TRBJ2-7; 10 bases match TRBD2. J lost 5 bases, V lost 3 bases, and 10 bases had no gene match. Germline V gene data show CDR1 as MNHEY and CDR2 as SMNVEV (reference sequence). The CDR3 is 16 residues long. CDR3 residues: CASSFLAGGPRDEQYF. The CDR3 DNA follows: TGTGCCAGCAGTTTCTTAGCGGGAGGCCCCCGGGACGAGCAGTACTTC.

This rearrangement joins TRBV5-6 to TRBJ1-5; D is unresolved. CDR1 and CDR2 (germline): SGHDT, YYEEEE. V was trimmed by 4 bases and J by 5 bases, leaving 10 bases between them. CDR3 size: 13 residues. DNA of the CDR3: TGTGCCAGCAGCGCGGGTGATTATCAGCCCCAGCATTTT. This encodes CASSAGDYQPQHF.

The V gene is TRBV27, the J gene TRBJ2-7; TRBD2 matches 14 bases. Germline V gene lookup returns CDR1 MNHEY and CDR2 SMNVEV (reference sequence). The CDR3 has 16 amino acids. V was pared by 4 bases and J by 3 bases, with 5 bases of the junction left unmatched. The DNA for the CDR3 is TGTGCCAGCAGTTCCCAGACTAGCGGGAGGGTCTACGAGCAGTACTTC. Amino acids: CASSSQTSGRVYEQYF.

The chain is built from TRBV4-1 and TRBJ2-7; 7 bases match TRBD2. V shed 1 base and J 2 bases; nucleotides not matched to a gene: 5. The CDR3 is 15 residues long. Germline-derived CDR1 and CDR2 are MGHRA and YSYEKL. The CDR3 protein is CASSQVAGRAYEQYF. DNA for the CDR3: TGCGCCAGCAGCCAAGTAGCGGGTCGTGCCTACGAGCAGTACTTC.

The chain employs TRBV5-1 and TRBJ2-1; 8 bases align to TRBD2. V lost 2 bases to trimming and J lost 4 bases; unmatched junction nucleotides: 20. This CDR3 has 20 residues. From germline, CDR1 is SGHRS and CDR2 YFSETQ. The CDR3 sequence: CASSFGLLLAEENTYNEQFF. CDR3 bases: TGCGCCAGCAGCTTCGGGCTTTTACTAGCGGAAGAAAATACGTACAATGAGCAGTTCTTC.

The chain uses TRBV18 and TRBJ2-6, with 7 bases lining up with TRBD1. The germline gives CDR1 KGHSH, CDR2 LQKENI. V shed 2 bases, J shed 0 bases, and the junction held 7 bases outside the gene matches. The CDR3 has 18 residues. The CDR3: CASSPTGARPSGANVLTF. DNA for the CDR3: TGTGCCAGCTCACCAACAGGGGCAAGGCCCTCTGGGGCCAACGTCCTGACTTTC. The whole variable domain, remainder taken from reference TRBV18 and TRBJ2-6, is NAGVMQNPRHLVRRRGQEARLRCSPMKGHSHVYWYRQLPEEGLKFMVYLQKENIIDESGMPKERFSAEFPKEGPSILRIQQVVRGDSAAYFCASSPTGARPSGANVLTFGAGSRLTVL.

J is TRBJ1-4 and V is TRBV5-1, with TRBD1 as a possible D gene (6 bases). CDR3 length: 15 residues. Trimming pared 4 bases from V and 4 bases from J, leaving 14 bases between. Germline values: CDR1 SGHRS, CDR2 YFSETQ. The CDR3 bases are TGCGCCAGCAGCGTACAGGGTCACGATAATGAAAAACTGTTTTTT. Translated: CASSVQGHDNEKLFF.

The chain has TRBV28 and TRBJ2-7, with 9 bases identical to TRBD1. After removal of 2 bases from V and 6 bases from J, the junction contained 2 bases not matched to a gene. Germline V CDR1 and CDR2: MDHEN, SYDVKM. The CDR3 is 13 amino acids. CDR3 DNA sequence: TGTGCCAGCAGTTTAGGGACAGGGACCGAGCAGTACTTC. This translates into CASSLGTGTEQYF.

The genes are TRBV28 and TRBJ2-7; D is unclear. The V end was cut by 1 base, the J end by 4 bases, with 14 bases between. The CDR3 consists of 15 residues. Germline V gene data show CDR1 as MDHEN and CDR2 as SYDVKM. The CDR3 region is CASSLFNSPGYEQYF. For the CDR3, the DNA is TGTGCCAGCAGTTTATTTAATTCCCCCGGTTACGAGCAGTACTTC.

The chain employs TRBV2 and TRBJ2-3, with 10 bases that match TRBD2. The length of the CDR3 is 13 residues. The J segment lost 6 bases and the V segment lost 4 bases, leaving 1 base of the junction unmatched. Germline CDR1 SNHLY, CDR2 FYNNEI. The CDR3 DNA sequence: TGTGCCAGCAGTGGGGGACTAGCGGATACGCAGTATTTT. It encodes CASSGGLADTQYF.

The CDR3 region has the DNA TGTGCCAGTAGTATCGGACAGGGAATTTACGAGCAGTACTTC. Its protein product is CASSIGQGIYEQYF. The genes are TRBV19 and TRBJ2-7; 8 bases are a match to TRBD1. The ends lost 3 bases at V and 4 bases at J; junction bases unmatched: 5. The CDR3 loop spans 14 amino acids. In germline, CDR1 is LNHDA, CDR2 SQIVND (reference sequence).

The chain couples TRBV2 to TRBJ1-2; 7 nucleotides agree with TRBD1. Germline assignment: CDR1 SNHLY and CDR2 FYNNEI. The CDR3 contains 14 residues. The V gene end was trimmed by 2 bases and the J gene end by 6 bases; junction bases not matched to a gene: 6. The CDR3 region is CASSESFGTDGYTF. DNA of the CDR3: TGTGCCAGCAGTGAAAGTTTCGGGACAGATGGCTACACCTTC.

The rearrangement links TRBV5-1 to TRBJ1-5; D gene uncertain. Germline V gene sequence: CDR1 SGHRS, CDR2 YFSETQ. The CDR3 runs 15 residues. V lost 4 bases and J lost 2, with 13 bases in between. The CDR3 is CASSPAFGGNQPQHF. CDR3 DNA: TGCGCCAGCAGCCCAGCTTTCGGAGGCAATCAGCCCCAGCATTTT.

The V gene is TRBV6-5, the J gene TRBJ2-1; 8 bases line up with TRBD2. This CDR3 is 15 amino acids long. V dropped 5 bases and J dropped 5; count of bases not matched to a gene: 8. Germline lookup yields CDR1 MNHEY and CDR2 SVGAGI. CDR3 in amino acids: CASSPPGLAHNEQFF. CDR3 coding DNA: TGTGCCAGCAGTCCCCCAGGACTAGCTCACAATGAGCAGTTCTTC.

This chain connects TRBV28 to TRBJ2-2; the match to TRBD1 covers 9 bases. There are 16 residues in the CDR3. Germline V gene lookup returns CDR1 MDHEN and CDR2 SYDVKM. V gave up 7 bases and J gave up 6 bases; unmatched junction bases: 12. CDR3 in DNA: TGTGCCAGCATTCTTTCCGGGACAGGGAGACCCGGGGAGCTGTTTTTT. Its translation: CASILSGTGRPGELFF. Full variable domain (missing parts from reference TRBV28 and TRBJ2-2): DVKVTQSSRYLVKRTGEKVFLECVQDMDHENMFWYRQDPGLGLRLIYFSYDVKMKEKGDIPEGYSVSREKKERFSLILESASTNQTSMYLCASILSGTGRPGELFFGEGSRLTVL.

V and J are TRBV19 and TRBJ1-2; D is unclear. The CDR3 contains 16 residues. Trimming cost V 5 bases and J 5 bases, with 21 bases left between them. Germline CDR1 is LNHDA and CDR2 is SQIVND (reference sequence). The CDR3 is CASSPPGPPPGYGYTF. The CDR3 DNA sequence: TGTGCCAGTAGTCCCCCTGGGCCTCCCCCCGGATATGGCTACACCTTC.

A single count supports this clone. The CDR3 sequence: CASSLGLGDQPQHF. DNA of the CDR3: TGTGCCAGCAGCTTAGGACTAGGGGATCAGCCCCAGCATTTT. The rearrangement joins TRBV5-6 to TRBJ1-5; TRBD1 might be the D (5 bases). The CDR3 consists of 14 residues. CDR1 and CDR2 (germline): SGHDT, YYEEEE. The ends were cut back, 2 bases at V and 5 bases at J, with 11 bases in the middle.